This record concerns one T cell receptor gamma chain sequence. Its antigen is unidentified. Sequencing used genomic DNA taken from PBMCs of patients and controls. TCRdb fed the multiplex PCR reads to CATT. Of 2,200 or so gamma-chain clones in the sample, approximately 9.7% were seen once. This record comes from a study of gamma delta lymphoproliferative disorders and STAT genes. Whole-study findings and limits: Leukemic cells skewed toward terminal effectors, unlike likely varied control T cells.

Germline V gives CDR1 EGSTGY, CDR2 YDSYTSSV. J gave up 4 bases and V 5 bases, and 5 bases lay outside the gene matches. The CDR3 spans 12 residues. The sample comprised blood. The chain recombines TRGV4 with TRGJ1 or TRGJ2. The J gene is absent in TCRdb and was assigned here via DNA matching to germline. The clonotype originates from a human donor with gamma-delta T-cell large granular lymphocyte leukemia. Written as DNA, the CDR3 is TGTGCCACCTGGGTTAGCTATTATAAGAAACTCTTT. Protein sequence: CATWVSYYKKLF.